This is a list of T cell receptor beta chains from one sample in a study of T-cell memory formation after mild COVID-19. TCRdb re-called the 5' RACE reads with MiXCR, one entry per CDR3 protein. The table records roughly 100,000 distinct CDR3 sequences, around 12% of them present only once. Sequenced sample: PBMCs or a T cell subset sorted from them (not recorded which). Receptor source: an adult woman who had mild COVID-19 (a few samples of this study predate the infection). Cell type and time point are not known. Both conserved end residues are part of each CDR3. A D gene is named only where the DNA matches it firmly. The size of a clone is reported for some rows only, either as once, few or many, or as a class for expanded clones.

TRBJ2-1 | TRBV4-3 | few | TRBD2 | CASSQEESGATSYNEQFF | TGCGCCAGCAGCCAAGAGGAGAGCGGGGCGACCTCTTACAATGAGCAGTTCTTC
TRBJ2-1 | TRBV7-9 | many | TRBD1 | CASSFRDRDNEQFF | TGTGCCAGCAGCTTCAGGGACAGGGACAATGAGCAGTTCTTC
TRBJ2-7 | TRBV5-1 | . | . | CASSFDRREQYF | TGCGCCAGCAGCTTTGACAGGCGGGAGCAGTACTTC
TRBJ2-3 | TRBV29-1 | many | TRBD2 | CSVDEVGTSGNTQYF | TGCAGCGTTGATGAAGTGGGGACTAGCGGCAATACGCAGTATTTT
TRBJ2-1 | TRBV24-1 | many | . | CATSSGFNEQFF | TGTGCCACCAGCTCAGGTTTTAATGAGCAGTTCTTC
TRBJ2-7 | TRBV15 | few | . | CATSRDGEGVPYEQYF | TGTGCCACCAGCAGAGATGGGGAGGGGGTACCCTACGAGCAGTACTTC
TRBJ2-1 | TRBV7-2 | few | TRBD2 | CASSLAYSERGGLSEQFF | TGTGCCAGCAGCTTAGCGTATTCCGAGCGGGGGGGCTTAAGTGAGCAGTTCTTC
TRBJ2-3 | TRBV7-9 | . | TRBD1 | CASSYRDRETDTQYF | TGTGCCAGCAGCTACCGGGACAGGGAAACAGATACGCAGTATTTT
TRBJ2-7 | TRBV29-1 | . | TRBD1 | CSVDTGTGLSYEQYF | TGCAGCGTTGATACCGGGACAGGGCTTTCCTACGAGCAGTACTTC
TRBJ1-5 | TRBV5-1 | few | . | CASRTDGAGQPQHF | TGCGCCAGCAGAACCGACGGGGCTGGTCAGCCCCAGCATTTT
TRBJ1-1 | TRBV5-5 | . | . | CASSEGAPNTEAFF | TGTGCCAGCAGCGAGGGAGCCCCGAACACTGAAGCTTTCTTT
TRBJ2-7 | TRBV2 | few | TRBD1 | CASSEAGPDRDGYEQYF | TGTGCCAGCAGTGAAGCGGGGCCGGACAGGGACGGCTACGAGCAGTACTTC
TRBJ2-6 | TRBV25-1 | . | . | CASSGYYRDGANVLTF | TGTGCCAGCAGTGGATACTACAGGGATGGGGCCAACGTCCTGACTTTC
TRBJ2-5 | TRBV4-1 | many | . | CASSRTGLEETQYF | TGCGCCAGCAGCCGGACGGGACTCGAAGAGACCCAGTACTTC
TRBJ1-4 | TRBV12-3/TRBV12-4 | . | . | CASRFPGSEKLFF | TGTGCCAGCAGGTTCCCGGGGTCAGAAAAACTGTTTTTT
TRBJ2-7 | TRBV7-8 | many | . | CASSPLAPSSYEQYF | TGTGCCAGCAGCCCTCTAGCGCCGAGCTCCTACGAGCAGTACTTC
TRBJ2-1 | TRBV29-1 | few | TRBD1 | CSVEYRGLREQFF | TGCAGCGTTGAGTACAGGGGGCTCCGTGAGCAGTTCTTC
TRBJ2-1 | TRBV6-2/TRBV6-3 | few | TRBD1 | CASSYLGQVGSYNEQFF | TGTGCCAGCAGTTACCTGGGACAGGTGGGCTCCTACAATGAGCAGTTCTTC
TRBJ1-1 | TRBV5-1 | . | TRBD1 | CASSEGQGNTEAFF | TGCGCCAGCAGCGAAGGACAGGGAAACACTGAAGCTTTCTTT
TRBJ2-1 | TRBV11-1 | . | TRBD1 | CASSHRTGGPYNEQFF | TGTGCCAGCAGCCACCGGACAGGGGGGCCCTACAATGAGCAGTTCTTC
TRBJ1-2 | TRBV29-1 | few | TRBD1 | CSVEVGTGIGYTF | TGCAGCGTTGAAGTGGGGACAGGGATCGGCTACACCTTC
TRBJ2-2 | TRBV14 | few | . | CASSPEDVAGELFF | TGTGCCAGCAGCCCAGAAGATGTGGCCGGGGAGCTGTTTTTT
TRBJ1-2 | TRBV10-3 | . | . | CAISESRDGLLGRYTF | TGTGCCATCAGTGAGTCGCGGGACGGCCTGTTAGGACGCTACACCTTC
TRBJ2-7 | TRBV12-3/TRBV12-4 | . | . | CASSFGATYEQYF | TGTGCCAGCAGTTTTGGGGCTACCTACGAGCAGTACTTC
TRBJ2-7 | TRBV6-2/TRBV6-3 | few | . | CASSSLTYYEQYF | TGTGCCAGCAGTTCTCTGACGTACTACGAGCAGTACTTC
TRBJ2-1 | TRBV7-3 | many | . | CASSLVGVDEQFF | TGTGCCAGCAGCTTAGTAGGGGTTGATGAGCAGTTCTTC
TRBJ2-1 | TRBV4-3 | few | . | CASSQDAITSGRGQDEQFF | TGCGCCAGCAGCCAAGATGCCATAACAAGCGGACGGGGCCAGGATGAGCAGTTCTTC
TRBJ2-1 | TRBV29-1 | few | TRBD2 | CSVEGLAMAEQFF | TGCAGCGTTGAGGGACTAGCAATGGCTGAGCAGTTCTTC
TRBJ2-1 | TRBV30 | . | . | CAWARETPNEQFF | TGTGCCTGGGCTCGGGAGACACCCAATGAGCAGTTCTTC
TRBJ2-1 | TRBV3-1 | . | TRBD1 | CASSQEGQRNEQFF | TGTGCCAGCAGCCAAGAGGGACAGCGCAATGAGCAGTTCTTC
TRBJ2-2 | TRBV6-5 | few | . | CASSYYGDGELFF | TGTGCCAGCAGTTACTACGGGGACGGGGAGCTGTTTTTT
TRBJ1-2 | TRBV29-1 | few | . | CSGAVNYGYTF | TGCAGCGGAGCAGTCAACTATGGCTACACCTTC
TRBJ2-3 | TRBV4-1 | . | TRBD2 | CASSQDPPSGSTDTQYF | TGCGCCAGCAGCCAAGACCCGCCTAGCGGGAGCACAGATACGCAGTATTTT
TRBJ2-7 | TRBV6-2/TRBV6-3 | few | TRBD1 | CASNPGTGEVYEQYF | TGTGCCAGCAACCCCGGGACAGGTGAGGTCTACGAGCAGTACTTC
TRBJ2-2 | TRBV15 | . | . | CATSRDEGTGTSGELFF | TGTGCCACCAGCAGAGATGAGGGAACAGGGACGTCCGGGGAGCTGTTTTTT
TRBJ2-2 | TRBV7-6 | few | . | CASSRAISNTGELFF | TGTGCCAGCAGCCGGGCCATTTCCAACACCGGGGAGCTGTTTTTT
TRBJ1-1 | TRBV12-3/TRBV12-4 | . | TRBD1 | CASSLATLLTGAGTEAFF | TGTGCCAGCAGTTTAGCGACCCTATTGACAGGGGCCGGCACTGAAGCTTTCTTT
TRBJ2-3 | TRBV6-2/TRBV6-3 | . | . | CASSYSFYSTDTQYF | TGTGCCAGCAGTTACTCATTCTACAGCACAGATACGCAGTATTTT
TRBJ2-3 | TRBV9 | many | . | CASSVDTDTQYF | TGTGCCAGCAGCGTAGACACAGATACGCAGTATTTT
TRBJ1-5 | TRBV5-6 | once | TRBD1 | CASSSRDRGRLGNQPQHF | TGTGCCAGCAGCTCCCGGGACAGGGGGAGATTGGGCAATCAGCCCCAGCATTTT
TRBJ2-5 | TRBV9 | few | TRBD2 | CASSVNLHSGGAETQYF | TGTGCCAGCAGCGTAAACCTCCATAGCGGGGGGGCAGAGACCCAGTACTTC
TRBJ2-1 | TRBV7-9 | few | TRBD2 | CASSLLAPITNEQFF | TGTGCCAGCAGCCTACTAGCGCCGATCACGAATGAGCAGTTCTTC
TRBJ1-4 | TRBV7-9 | once | TRBD1 | CASSPPGQDREKLFF | TGTGCCAGCAGCCCCCCTGGACAGGATCGAGAAAAACTGTTTTTT
TRBJ1-1 | TRBV5-4 | . | . | CASSFSLGDNTEAFF | TGTGCCAGCAGCTTTTCGCTGGGGGATAACACTGAAGCTTTCTTT
TRBJ2-7 | TRBV20-1 | . | . | CSARILGEYEQYF | TGCAGTGCCAGAATCCTTGGGGAGTACGAGCAGTACTTC
TRBJ2-7 | TRBV27 | few | TRBD2 | CASSLVPGGAREQYF | TGTGCCAGCAGTTTAGTCCCCGGGGGGGCGAGGGAGCAGTACTTC
TRBJ2-5 | TRBV10-3 | few | . | CAITGGSGETQYF | TGTGCCATCACCGGGGGATCCGGGGAGACCCAGTACTTC
TRBJ1-2 | TRBV12-3/TRBV12-4 | few | . | CASSLVDRGYTF | TGTGCCAGCAGTTTAGTGGACAGAGGCTACACCTTC
TRBJ2-3 | TRBV7-9 | . | . | CASSLGDTDTQYF | TGTGCCAGCAGCTTAGGGGACACAGATACGCAGTATTTT
TRBJ2-5 | TRBV7-8 | many | . | CASIRDGQETQYF | TGTGCCAGCATTCGGGACGGACAAGAGACCCAGTACTTC
TRBJ2-7 | TRBV19 | . | . | CASSIRQETYYEQYF | TGTGCCAGTAGTATCCGACAGGAGACTTACTACGAGCAGTACTTC
TRBJ2-7 | TRBV12-3/TRBV12-4 | . | TRBD1 | CASTLGQGDYEQYF | TGTGCCAGCACCCTGGGACAGGGAGATTACGAGCAGTACTTC